Presented here are 16 T cell receptor beta chains from one specimen sequenced in a study of CD8+ T cells in alopecia areata. Specified treatment: oral pan-JAK inhibitor, 5-10 mg twice daily. Extraction of RNA preceded its reverse transcription into cDNA, which served as the sequencing template. TCRdb's copy holds only in-frame clones and misses some; the assay was immunoSEQ multiplex PCR. The profile covers hundreds of thousands of clones, with roughly 63% appearing a single time and 0.9% to 0.95% taken by the ten largest. Sequences were derived from CD4+ T cells sorted from blood, sampled at week 52, from a patient treated with tofacitinib. The receptors derive from a human donor with alopecia areata.

The rearrangement links TRBV19 to TRBJ1-4, with no clear D. The CDR3 spans 14 residues. The germline V gene encodes CDR1 LNHDA and CDR2 SQIVND (reference sequence). The V end was cut by 3 bases, the J end by 12 bases, with 17 bases between. The CDR3 protein is CASSIDPRQDELFF. In nucleotides, the CDR3 is TGTGCCAGTAGTATCGACCCACGGCAGGACGAACTGTTTTTT.

This chain connects TRBV5-1 to TRBJ1-6; D is perhaps TRBD1 (5 bases). The CDR3 is 14 residues long. Germline lookup yields CDR1 SGHRS and CDR2 YFSETQ. V was clipped by 4 bases and J by 9 bases, with 14 bases between them. The CDR3 nucleotides read TGCGCCAGCAGCGCGGACCAGGGACCTTCACCCCTCCACTTT. Its translation is CASSADQGPSPLHF.

The chain has TRBV14 and TRBJ2-4; 8 bases align to TRBD1. Germline V gene data show CDR1 as SGHDN and CDR2 as FVKESK. V dropped 1 base and J dropped 7; count of bases not matched to a gene: 3. This CDR3 contains 14 residues. Here the CDR3 DNA reads TGTGCCAGCAGCCAAGGAACAGGGGGGAACATTCAGTACTTC. Protein: CASSQGTGGNIQYF.

This clone was found a few times. This chain uses TRBV15 with TRBJ2-5, with 10 bases matching TRBD1. V lost 1 base and J lost 7; bases outside the gene matches: 9. The germline V gene encodes CDR1 LNHNV and CDR2 YYDKDF (reference sequence). The CDR3 spans 16 residues. The CDR3 DNA follows: TGTGCCACCAGCAGAGGGGACAGGGGTCCGCCAGGGACCCAGTACTTC. It is translated as CATSRGDRGPPGTQYF.

The chain uses TRBV7-2 and TRBJ2-1; 7 bases fit TRBD2. The CDR3 contains 15 residues. Germline trimming cut 5 bases from V and 9 bases from J; bases unmatched to any gene: 13. The V gene's germline CDR1 is SGHTA and CDR2 FQGNSA. The CDR3 reads CASSDKRGPSGEQFF. Here the CDR3 DNA reads TGTGCCAGCAGCGATAAGCGGGGCCCCTCTGGTGAGCAGTTCTTC.

This chain connects TRBV19 to TRBJ1-2, with D unresolved. The CDR3 contains 10 residues. Trimming stripped 8 bases from V and 8 bases from J, with 9 bases between. Germline V lookup: CDR1 LNHDA, CDR2 SQIVND (reference sequence). The CDR3 nucleotides are TGTGCCAGTCACAGACTCGGCTACACCTTC. Its translation: CASHRLGYTF.

This chain uses TRBV7-2 with TRBJ2-7; D is undetermined. The CDR3 extends over 12 amino acids. Trimming shortened V by 2 bases and J by 9 bases, and 11 bases separated the two germline ends. Per germline, CDR1 SGHTA and CDR2 FQGNSA. The CDR3 DNA follows: TGTGCCAGCAGCTTACTCGGGTTGGCGCAGTACTTC. This gives the protein CASSLLGLAQYF.

This rearrangement joins TRBV15 to TRBJ1-2; tentatively, D is TRBD1 (5 bases). The CDR3 is 14 amino acids. The V and J ends lost 3 bases and 6 bases respectively, with 14 bases between them. The germline CDR1 and CDR2 sequences are LNHNV and YYDKDF (reference sequence). The CDR3 nucleotides are TGTGCCACCAGCAGTCTCCGGGACGGTGATGGCTACACCTTC. It specifies CATSSLRDGDGYTF. Complete variable domain (other parts from reference TRBV15 and TRBJ1-2): DAMVIQNPRYQVTQFGKPVTLSCSQTLNHNVMYWYQQKSSQAPKLLFHYYDKDFNNEADTPDNFQSRRPNTSFCFLDIRSPGLGDTAMYLCATSSLRDGDGYTFGSGTRLTVV.

The chain links TRBV29-1 to TRBJ2-5, with TRBD1 identical over 7 bases. V shed 3 bases and J 4 bases; nucleotides not matched to a gene: 5. This CDR3 is 13 amino acids long. Germline V gene sequence: CDR1 SQVTM, CDR2 ANQGSEA. DNA for the CDR3: TGCAGCGTTGATGGGACAGCTATAGAGACCCAGTACTTC. Translated: CSVDGTAIETQYF.

This sequence joins TRBV13 and TRBJ1-2; 11 positions agree with TRBD1. Germline CDR1 and CDR2: PRHDT and FYEKMQ (reference sequence). The length of the CDR3 is 14 residues. The ends lost 4 bases at V and 9 bases at J; junction bases unmatched: 7. The CDR3 coding sequence is TGTGCCAGCAGCTCCGCCGGACAGGGGGCCCGCTACACCTTC. This encodes CASSSAGQGARYTF. Complete variable domain (other parts from reference TRBV13 and TRBJ1-2): AAGVIQSPRHLIKEKRETATLKCYPIPRHDTVYWYQQGPGQDPQFLISFYEKMQSDKGSIPDRFSAQQFSDYHSELNMSSLELGDSALYFCASSSAGQGARYTFGSGTRLTVV.

V gene TRBV30 combines with J gene TRBJ2-3; D might be TRBD2 (6 bases). Trimming cost V 2 bases and J 7 bases, with 16 bases left between them. The germline CDR1 and CDR2 sequences are GTSNPN and SVGIG (reference sequence). The CDR3 sequence is 14 residues long. Here the CDR3 DNA reads TGTGCCTGGAGTATTCGGGGGAGGAGAAATACGCAGTATTTT. The encoded protein is CAWSIRGRRNTQYF.

In this sample, this clone turned up a few times. The chain recombines TRBV7-9 with TRBJ2-1; 8 nucleotides align to TRBD1. The CDR3 covers 15 residues. Germline V gives CDR1 SEHNR, CDR2 FQNEAQ (reference sequence). V was clipped by 3 bases and J by 7 bases; unmatched bases: 8. CDR3 sequence: CASSLSTGALNEQFF. For the CDR3, the DNA is TGTGCCAGCAGCTTGTCGACAGGGGCATTAAATGAGCAGTTCTTC.

This chain uses TRBV29-1 with TRBJ1-2; 10 bases fit TRBD1. This CDR3 comprises 15 residues. V lost 7 bases and J lost 6; bases outside the gene matches: 14. The germline V gene has CDR1 SQVTM and CDR2 ANQGSEA. For the CDR3, the DNA is TGCAGCGCCCGGGACAGGGGTACGGGTCCACATGGCTACACCTTC. Amino acid sequence: CSARDRGTGPHGYTF.

V and J are TRBV2 and TRBJ2-3; D possibly corresponds to TRBD1 (5 bases). The CDR3 runs 12 residues. With 6 bases removed from V and 6 bases from J, the gap between germline ends came to 10 bases. Germline CDR1 is SNHLY and CDR2 is FYNNEI. The CDR3 protein is CASRDNADTQYF. Here the CDR3 DNA reads TGTGCCAGCAGGGACAATGCCGATACGCAGTATTTT.

In this sample, this clone turned up once. The gene calls are TRBV29-1 and TRBJ2-1; D is uncertain. Germline V gives CDR1 SQVTM, CDR2 ANQGSEA. This CDR3 region has 14 residues. Trimming stripped 4 bases from V and 0 bases from J, with 10 bases between. CDR3 in amino acids: CSVGVGDSYNEQFF. The CDR3 nucleotides are TGCAGCGTTGGGGTGGGTGACTCCTACAATGAGCAGTTCTTC.

This clone was found a few times. This chain uses TRBV4-3 with TRBJ2-7; 7 bases fit TRBD1. Germline lookup yields CDR1 LGHNA and CDR2 YSLEER. This CDR3 region has 15 residues. J lost 3 bases, V lost 4 bases, and 9 bases had no gene match. The CDR3 region is CASSPQVGTDYEQYF. Here the CDR3 DNA reads TGCGCCAGCAGCCCCCAAGTAGGGACAGACTACGAGCAGTACTTC.